The next 32 T cell receptor beta chains were all read from a single sample in a study of shared clonotypes between healthy human individuals. The assay was immunoSEQ multiplex PCR, and TCRdb's table has in-frame clones only and misses some. Counted here are 950,000 to 1,300,000 clones, about three quarters occurring once; the ten biggest clones make up less than 1.5%. Source material: memory CD4+ T cells sorted from blood. As for subset: CD45RA-negative fraction. All receptors derive from a young man in good health.

This clone has just one count. The chain uses TRBV10-2 and TRBJ2-5; the match to TRBD1 covers 8 bases. The end of the DNA fits TRBJ2-7 better, so the J call may be wrong. This CDR3 comprises 14 residues. CDR1 and CDR2 (germline): WSHSY, SAAADI. The CDR3 reads CATKGQGANYEQYF. The CDR3 DNA is TGCGCCACCAAAGGGCAGGGGGCGAACTACGAGCAGTACTTC.

About this clone: A read error may produce the germline difference seen at one junction end. The chain combines TRBV5-5 with TRBJ2-7; 7 nucleotides line up with TRBD1. Germline CDR1 reads SGHKS; CDR2 reads YYEKEE (reference sequence). The CDR3 has 15 residues. The CDR3 bases are TGTGCCAGCAGCCCACTAAGGGGGCAGCAAGAAAGAAAACTCTTC. Amino acid sequence: CASSPLRGQQERKLF.

The rearrangement joins TRBV18 to TRBJ2-7, with D possibly TRBD1 on 5 matching bases. V was pared by 4 bases and J by 2 bases, with 9 bases between. CDR1 KGHSH and CDR2 LQKENI come from the germline V gene. The CDR3 extends over 13 amino acids. CDR3 nucleotide sequence: TGTGCCAGCTCACTCAGGGTTACCTACGAGCAGTACTTC. It encodes CASSLRVTYEQYF.

With regard to this clone: The identical CDR3 is also encoded by other nucleotide sequences in the sample. The chain has TRBV7-2 and TRBJ2-3; 12 bases are shared with TRBD2. With V trimmed by 3 bases and J by 4 bases, 2 bases remained unmatched. The CDR3 is 15 residues long. Germline V gene sequence: CDR1 SGHTA, CDR2 FQGNSA. The CDR3: CASSFLAGGADTQYF. CDR3 DNA sequence: TGTGCCAGCAGCTTTCTAGCGGGAGGGGCAGATACGCAGTATTTT. Together with reference TRBV7-2 and TRBJ2-3, the CDR3 gives the full variable domain: GAGVSQSPSNKVTEKGKDVELRCDPISGHTALYWYRQSLGQGLEFLIYFQGNSAPDKSGLPSDRFSAERTGGSVSTLTIQRTQQEDSAVYLCASSFLAGGADTQYFGPGTRLTVL.

V gene TRBV11-2 combines with J gene TRBJ1-2; no definite D call. The CDR3 is 12 residues long. V lost 0 bases, J lost 7 bases, and 6 bases lay in between. Germline V gives CDR1 SGHAT, CDR2 FQNNGV. Here the CDR3 DNA reads TGTGCCAGCAGCTTAGACCGGGCTGGCTACACCTTC. Amino acid sequence: CASSLDRAGYTF.

The V call is TRBV10-2, the J call TRBJ2-2; D is perhaps TRBD2 (6 bases). The CDR3 has 16 residues. Trimming pared 2 bases from V and 1 base from J, leaving 11 bases between. Germline V lookup: CDR1 WSHSY, CDR2 SAAADI. CDR3 nucleotide sequence: TGCGCCAGCAGTGAGCCTGGGGGGTTGAACACCGGGGAGCTGTTTTTT. This encodes CASSEPGGLNTGELFF.

This clone was counted ten times or more. This chain joins TRBV18 and TRBJ2-3, with D possibly matching TRBD1 (6 bases). The germline V and J ends were trimmed by 9 bases and 1 base, with 14 bases remaining between them. Germline CDR1 KGHSH, CDR2 LQKENI. The CDR3 is 14 amino acids. CDR3 amino acids: CASGERQGTDTQYF. CDR3 nucleotides: TGTGCCAGTGGCGAGCGACAGGGCACAGATACGCAGTATTTT.

The chain combines TRBV4-3 with TRBJ2-1, with D possibly TRBD2 on 5 matching bases. CDR3 length: 13 residues. CDR1 LGHNA and CDR2 YSLEER come from the germline V gene. The ends were cut back, 5 bases at V and 5 bases at J, with 10 bases in the middle. In DNA, the CDR3 is TGCGCCAGCAGCAAGAGGGTCGACAATGAGCAGTTCTTC. Translation gives CASSKRVDNEQFF.

The chain joins TRBV11-2 to TRBJ2-5; D call uncertain. V lost 5 bases to trimming and J lost 1 base, with 8 bases between them. The CDR3 contains 13 residues. Germline V gives CDR1 SGHAT, CDR2 FQNNGV. CDR3 nucleotide sequence: TGTGCCAGCAGCCGATCAACCCAAGAGACCCAGTACTTC. As protein: CASSRSTQETQYF.

The CDR3: CASSYGGPPNEQYF. CDR3 nucleotides: TGTGCCAGCAGTTACGGGGGTCCCCCAAATGAGCAGTACTTC. The chain is built from TRBV2 and TRBJ2-7, with TRBD2 as a possible D gene (6 bases). V was trimmed by 5 bases and J by 7 bases, leaving 18 bases between them. This CDR3 spans 14 amino acids. The V gene's germline CDR1 is SNHLY and CDR2 FYNNEI.

J is TRBJ2-1 and V is TRBV7-2; D unresolved. The germline V gene encodes CDR1 SGHTA and CDR2 FQGNSA. This CDR3 spans 14 amino acids. The germline V and J ends were trimmed by 0 bases and 5 bases, with 8 bases remaining between them. CDR3 DNA: TGTGCCAGCAGCTTAGCGGTGCCTAACAATGAGCAGTTCTTC. Translation: CASSLAVPNNEQFF. The variable domain in full, with the rest retrieved from reference TRBV7-2 and TRBJ2-1, is GAGVSQSPSNKVTEKGKDVELRCDPISGHTALYWYRQSLGQGLEFLIYFQGNSAPDKSGLPSDRFSAERTGGSVSTLTIQRTQQEDSAVYLCASSLAVPNNEQFFGPGTRLTVL.

This clone was observed a handful of times. This chain uses TRBV7-2 with TRBJ1-6; TRBD1 matches 9 bases. CDR3 length equals 14 residues. The J segment lost 10 bases and the V segment lost 5 bases, leaving 6 bases of the junction unmatched. The germline V gene encodes CDR1 SGHTA and CDR2 FQGNSA. The CDR3 DNA reads TGTGCCAGCAGCCCTTCGGACAGGGGATCACCCCTCCACTTT. It translates to CASSPSDRGSPLHF.

The chain employs TRBV9 and TRBJ2-3; maybe TRBD2 (5 bases). The CDR3 spans 15 residues. The ends were cut back, 4 bases at V and 2 bases at J, with 14 bases in the middle. Per the germline V gene, CDR1 is SGDLS and CDR2 is YYNGEE. The chain's CDR3 is CASSPRFGVTDTQYF. CDR3 DNA sequence: TGTGCCAGCAGCCCTCGGTTCGGGGTCACAGATACGCAGTATTTT.

This clone appeared a single time. The V and J genes are TRBV30 and TRBJ1-5, with a weak D call TRBD1 (5 bases). The CDR3 totals 13 residues. Per germline, CDR1 GTSNPN and CDR2 SVGIG (reference sequence). Trimming removed 4 bases from V and 7 bases from J, with 14 bases in between. The DNA of the CDR3 is TGTGCCTGGAACGGCCAGGGCACCCAGCCCCAGCATTTT. It is translated as CAWNGQGTQPQHF.

This rearrangement joins TRBV5-6 to TRBJ1-5; D unclear. Germline loops: CDR1 SGHDT, CDR2 YYEEEE. Trimming removed 3 bases at V and 0 bases at J, with 7 bases between. This CDR3 region has 14 residues. CDR3 amino acids: CASSSEDSNQPQHF. The CDR3 DNA sequence: TGTGCCAGCAGCTCAGAGGATAGCAATCAGCCCCAGCATTTT.

For this clone: A read error may produce the germline difference seen at one junction end. The V gene is TRBV7-7, the J gene TRBJ2-3; 7 bases map to TRBD2. Germline loops: CDR1 SSHAT, CDR2 FNYEAQ (reference sequence). The CDR3 length is 14 residues. The CDR3, as DNA: TGTGCTAGCAGCTCCGGGGGGAGCACAGATACGCAGTATTTT. It encodes CASSSGGSTDTQYF.

The V and J genes are TRBV7-9 and TRBJ2-5; tentative D call: TRBD2 (6 bases). CDR1 and CDR2 from the germline V gene are SEHNR and FQNEAQ (reference sequence). This CDR3 spans 16 amino acids. V was clipped by 0 bases and J by 5 bases, with 16 bases between them. The CDR3 sequence: CASSLAPGSGVETQYF. The CDR3 bases are TGTGCCAGCAGCTTAGCGCCCGGTTCGGGGGTCGAGACCCAGTACTTC.

This clone has just one count. The chain combines TRBV5-8 with TRBJ1-1; D unclear. V lost 0 bases and J 6 bases, leaving 15 bases between the germline ends. The CDR3 is made up of 15 amino acids. The germline CDR1 and CDR2 sequences are SGHTS and YDEGEE. CDR3 nucleotide sequence: TGTGCCAGCAGCTTGGTGGGCGGGTTTGGCGCTGAAGCTTTCTTT. This translates into CASSLVGGFGAEAFF.

The V call is TRBV18, the J call TRBJ2-1; 15 bases fit TRBD2. Germline V gene lookup returns CDR1 KGHSH and CDR2 LQKENI. The CDR3 is made up of 18 amino acids. Trimming at V came to 3 bases and at J to 4 bases, leaving 7 bases not matched to a gene. The CDR3 is CASSPPGLAGGLYNEQFF. CDR3 DNA sequence: TGTGCCAGCTCACCGCCCGGACTAGCGGGGGGGCTGTACAATGAGCAGTTCTTC.

The rearrangement links TRBV5-4 to TRBJ2-2; a possible D gene is TRBD2 (6 bases). The V gene lost 5 bases and the J gene lost 0 bases, with 14 bases spanning the gap. Germline V gene data show CDR1 as SGHNT and CDR2 as YYREEE (reference sequence). The CDR3 runs 16 residues. DNA for the CDR3: TGTGCCAGCAGTGGGGACCGGGGGTCGAACACCGGGGAGCTGTTTTTT. Encoded protein: CASSGDRGSNTGELFF.

The J gene is TRBJ2-5, the V gene TRBV2, with a possible D match to TRBD2 (6 bases). CDR3 length: 17 residues. Trimming took 4 bases from V and 5 from J, leaving 23 bases between them. Germline-derived CDR1 and CDR2 are SNHLY and FYNNEI. The CDR3 coding sequence is TGTGCCAGCAGTGTAAGCCCTCTAGCGCTAAGTGGGGAGACCCAGTACTTC. Its translation is CASSVSPLALSGETQYF.

The chain couples TRBV5-4 to TRBJ2-3, with TRBD2 as a possible D gene (5 bases). The length of the CDR3 is 14 residues. Germline V CDR1 and CDR2: SGHNT, YYREEE (reference sequence). V was cut by 5 bases and J by 2 bases, with 12 bases left in between. CDR3 nucleotides: TGTGCCAGCAGGTCGGCGGGTATCACAGATACGCAGTATTTT. The encoded protein is CASRSAGITDTQYF.

This clone was found once. V usage is TRBV5-1 and J usage is TRBJ1-2; 7 bases align to TRBD1. The V gene's germline CDR1 is SGHRS and CDR2 YFSETQ. There are 14 residues in the CDR3. The V segment lost 4 bases and the J segment 8 bases; nucleotides outside the gene matches: 11. The CDR3 region has the DNA TGCGCCAGCAGCCCCGACAGGGTAAAAGAGGGCTACACCTTC. This translates into CASSPDRVKEGYTF.

CDR3 sequence (DNA): TGTGCCATCAGTGAGTCGTCGGGATCCCTTTCGACAGATACGCAGTATTTT. The encoded protein is CAISESSGSLSTDTQYF. The V and J genes are TRBV10-3 and TRBJ2-3, with D possibly being TRBD2 (5 bases). This CDR3 region has 17 residues. The germline V gene encodes CDR1 ENHRY and CDR2 SYGVKD. Trimming took 0 bases from V and 3 from J, leaving 16 bases between them.

In this sample, this clone turned up many times. V usage is TRBV6-5 and J usage is TRBJ2-7, with D perhaps matching TRBD1 or TRBD2 (5 bases each). Germline values: CDR1 MNHEY, CDR2 SVGAGI. Trimming took 11 bases from V and 3 from J, leaving 14 bases between them. The CDR3 covers 12 residues. This CDR3 reads CASGAGNYEQYF. Here the CDR3 DNA reads TGTGCCTCCGGGGCAGGGAACTACGAGCAGTACTTC.

A word on this clone: The same CDR3 is also encoded by other DNA sequences in this sample. This chain links TRBV7-9 with TRBJ2-7; D is unresolved. CDR1 is SEHNR and CDR2 is FQNEAQ in the germline V gene (reference sequence). V gave up 2 bases and J gave up 1 base, with 3 bases separating them. CDR3 length equals 12 residues. CDR3 amino acids: CASSLTSYEQYF. In DNA, the CDR3 is TGTGCCAGCAGCTTAACTTCCTACGAGCAGTACTTC.

The V call is TRBV7-6, the J call TRBJ1-6; 10 nucleotides agree with TRBD1. Germline CDR1 reads SGHVS; CDR2 reads FNYEAQ. V dropped 8 bases and J dropped 6; count of bases not matched to a gene: 7. The CDR3 loop spans 15 amino acids. The CDR3 here is CASRGQGTANSPLHF. The CDR3 DNA reads TGTGCCAGCCGGGGACAGGGGACGGCTAATTCACCCCTCCACTTT.

This chain links TRBV18 with TRBJ1-4, with 7 nucleotides matching TRBD1. CDR3 length: 16 residues. Germline loops: CDR1 KGHSH, CDR2 LQKENI. V lost 4 bases to trimming and J lost 4 bases; unmatched junction nucleotides: 9. The CDR3 region is CASSLIRGQYNEKLFF. The DNA for the CDR3 is TGTGCCAGCTCACTGATCCGGGGACAGTATAATGAAAAACTGTTTTTT.

J is TRBJ2-5 and V is TRBV6-6, with D hard to call. The V end lost 6 bases, the J end lost 7 bases, and 12 bases lay between the germline ends. CDR3 length equals 12 residues. Germline values: CDR1 MNHNY, CDR2 SVGAGI (reference sequence). CDR3 residues: CASRGSSWTQYF. Here the CDR3 DNA reads TGTGCCAGCAGAGGCAGTTCCTGGACCCAGTACTTC.

The chain recombines TRBV11-2 with TRBJ2-5, with D perhaps being TRBD1 or TRBD2 (6 bases each). With 11 bases removed from V and 5 bases from J, the gap between germline ends came to 15 bases. Germline CDR1 reads SGHAT; CDR2 reads FQNNGV. The CDR3 extends over 12 amino acids. The CDR3 nucleotides read TGTGCCCGTGGGGGGCCTAGGGAGACCCAGTACTTC. It codes for CARGGPRETQYF.

Of note for this clone: The identical CDR3 is also encoded by other nucleotide sequences in the sample. V gene TRBV5-4 combines with J gene TRBJ2-5; 7 bases are a match to TRBD2. This CDR3 has 14 residues. J gave up 4 bases and V 3 bases, and 6 bases lay outside the gene matches. Per the germline V gene, CDR1 is SGHNT and CDR2 is YYREEE (reference sequence). In DNA, the CDR3 is TGTGCCAGCAGCTCGTCGGGGGGTGGAGAGACCCAGTACTTC. This encodes CASSSSGGGETQYF.

The V and J genes are TRBV25-1 and TRBJ1-2; D is undetermined. V shed 1 base and J shed 4 bases, with 10 bases lying between them. The CDR3 runs to 14 residues. Germline CDR1 reads MGHDK; CDR2 reads SYGVNS. In nucleotides, the CDR3 is TGTGCCAGCAGTGAATCCCCTCCCGTCTATGGCTACACCTTC. Its protein product is CASSESPPVYGYTF.